These T cell receptor beta chains were read from a single sample in a study of blood T cell repertoires in COVID-19. Produced via immunoSEQ multiplex PCR; TCRdb's table is partial and in-frame only. The sample lists 210,000 or so clones, around 91% occurring once. Source material: peripheral blood. The receptors here all came from a man in his forties or fifties with acute or convalescent COVID-19. The CDR3 runs from the conserved cysteine through the conserved F or W. The D gene is left open where the match is weak. A row's size may be missing; if present it is once, few, many or a size class.

V: TRBV2; J: TRBJ1-4; size: NA; D: NA; DNA: TGTGCCAGCAGTGAAGACAGAATTAATGAAAAACTGTTTTTT; CDR3: CASSEDRINEKLFF
V: TRBV11-2; J: TRBJ2-7; size: once; D: NA; DNA: TGTGCCAGCAGCTTAGGCGCTAGCTCCGAGCAGTACTTC; CDR3: CASSLGASSEQYF
V: TRBV24-1; J: TRBJ2-6; size: NA; D: NA; DNA: TGTGCCACCAGTGATGATAGACATAATTCTGGGGCCAACGTCCTGACTTTC; CDR3: CATSDDRHNSGANVLTF
V: TRBV19; J: TRBJ1-4; size: NA; D: TRBD1; DNA: TGTGCCAGTCGACATCTACAGGGGGACGGAAAACTGTTTTTT; CDR3: CASRHLQGDGKLFF
V: TRBV19; J: TRBJ2-3; size: few; D: TRBD1; DNA: TGTGCCAGTAGTATAGACGAGACAGGGGTTAGAAACACAGATACGCAGTATTTT; CDR3: CASSIDETGVRNTDTQYF
V: TRBV7-9; J: TRBJ2-2; size: once; D: TRBD1; DNA: TGTGCCAGCAGCTTTAAAGACAGGGTCTTCACCGGGGAGCTGTTTTTT; CDR3: CASSFKDRVFTGELFF
V: TRBV19; J: TRBJ1-6; size: once; D: TRBD1; DNA: TGTGCCAGTAGGTCGGACAGGGCCTATAATTCACCCCTCCACTTT; CDR3: CASRSDRAYNSPLHF
V: TRBV28; J: TRBJ1-1; size: NA; D: NA; DNA: TGTGCCAGCAGTTTTGGAGGGCGGGGGTCGAACACTGAAGCTTTCTTT; CDR3: CASSFGGRGSNTEAFF
V: TRBV27; J: TRBJ2-7; size: NA; D: TRBD2; DNA: TGTGCCAGCAGTTTGGCTACTAGCGGCTACGAGCAGTACTTC; CDR3: CASSLATSGYEQYF
V: TRBV27; J: TRBJ2-4; size: NA; D: NA; DNA: TGTGCCAGCAGTTTATTCGGAGGGGGCCCAGCCAAAAACATTCAGTACTTC; CDR3: CASSLFGGGPAKNIQYF
V: TRBV13; J: TRBJ2-3; size: NA; D: NA; DNA: TGTGCCAGCAGCTTAGGTTTTGGCAATACGCAGTATTTT; CDR3: CASSLGFGNTQYF
V: TRBV28; J: TRBJ2-7; size: once; D: NA; DNA: TGTGCCAGCAGTCTGATTAGAGTGCTAAACTACGAGCAGTACTTC; CDR3: CASSLIRVLNYEQYF
V: TRBV24-1; J: TRBJ2-5; size: NA; D: NA; DNA: TGTGCCACCAGTGATTCCCGTCGAGAGACCCAGTACTTC; CDR3: CATSDSRRETQYF
V: TRBV5-1; J: TRBJ1-5; size: NA; D: NA; DNA: TGCGCCAGCAGCAAGGACAGTAATCAGCCCCAGCATTTT; CDR3: CASSKDSNQPQHF
V: TRBV10-3; J: TRBJ2-7; size: NA; D: NA; DNA: TGTGCCATCAGTCCGCGGGATCTCTACGAGCAGTACTTC; CDR3: CAISPRDLYEQYF
V: TRBV10-1; J: TRBJ2-7; size: NA; D: TRBD2; DNA: TGCGCCAGCAGTGAGGGCCCCGGGACTAAGGGTGGCTACGAGCAGTACTTC; CDR3: CASSEGPGTKGGYEQYF
V: TRBV7-2; J: TRBJ2-2; size: NA; D: TRBD2; DNA: TGTGCCAGCAGCTTAGTAGCGGGAGTGAGAACCGGGGAGCTGTTTTTT; CDR3: CASSLVAGVRTGELFF
V: TRBV6-5; J: TRBJ2-3; size: NA; D: NA; DNA: TGTGCCAGCAGCCCCAAATCGGGCGGGGCAGGCTTT; CDR3: CASSPKSGGAGF
V: TRBV5-1; J: TRBJ2-1; size: once; D: TRBD2; DNA: TGCGCCAGCACCTCCGGGACTAGCGGATACAATGAGCAGTTCTTC; CDR3: CASTSGTSGYNEQFF
V: TRBV18; J: TRBJ1-6; size: NA; D: TRBD1; DNA: TGTGCCAGCTCACCAGAGGGGGACAGGGGGATATCACCCCTCCACTTT; CDR3: CASSPEGDRGISPLHF
V: TRBV19; J: TRBJ2-1; size: NA; D: NA; DNA: TGTGCCAGTAGCCACTACAGGGTGCTCCACGGCGATGAGCAGTTCTTC; CDR3: CASSHYRVLHGDEQFF
V: TRBV6-1; J: TRBJ1-1; size: NA; D: NA; DNA: TGTGCCAGCAGTGAACAGGGGAGTGAAGCTTTCTTT; CDR3: CASSEQGSEAFF
V: TRBV5-6; J: TRBJ2-7; size: NA; D: NA; DNA: TGTGCCAGCAGCCCGGGGGACAGCCCGGGACTGCCAGTCGAGCAGTACTTC; CDR3: CASSPGDSPGLPVEQYF
V: TRBV4-1; J: TRBJ1-2; size: NA; D: NA; DNA: TGCGCCAGCAGCCAAGTCCCGTGGCAGGGTTTTGGCTACACCTTC; CDR3: CASSQVPWQGFGYTF
V: TRBV27; J: TRBJ1-1; size: NA; D: TRBD1; DNA: TGTGCCAGCAGTTTATCGGAGGGGGCGGGCACTGAAGCTTTCTTT; CDR3: CASSLSEGAGTEAFF
V: TRBV7-2; J: TRBJ2-7; size: NA; D: NA; DNA: TGTGCCAGCAGCCTACAGGGGGGGGCATACGAGCAGTACTTC; CDR3: CASSLQGGAYEQYF
V: TRBV28; J: TRBJ1-2; size: NA; D: TRBD1; DNA: TGTGCCAGCAGTTCGACAGGGGGGGACTATGGCTACACCTTC; CDR3: CASSSTGGDYGYTF
V: TRBV19; J: TRBJ1-1; size: few; D: NA; DNA: TGTGCCAGTAGTATCGACCGGAGTACTGAAGCTTTCTTT; CDR3: CASSIDRSTEAFF
V: TRBV18; J: TRBJ1-5; size: NA; D: NA; DNA: TGTGCCAGCTCATCCCACTCCGATCAGCCCCAGCATTTT; CDR3: CASSSHSDQPQHF
V: TRBV6-5; J: TRBJ1-5; size: NA; D: NA; DNA: TGTGCCAGCAGGTACTGGGAGGATCAGCCCCAGCATTTT; CDR3: CASRYWEDQPQHF